These 11 T cell receptor beta chains originate from one sample sequenced in a study of beta chain features in type 1 diabetes. No cognate antigen is known for these TCRs. The authors reverse transcribed all of the isolated RNA, so sequencing captured expressed TCRB transcripts. Sequencing was performed with immunoSEQ multiplex PCR; in TCRdb, only in-frame clones are kept and a portion is missing. The sample carries approximately 260,000 clones, about 23% recorded once. Study-wide points: Significant though moderate, a shortening of TCRB CDR3s appeared in all four CD4+ subsets of Type 1 diabetes patients.

Material: naive CD4+ T cells from blood. Receptors were obtained from a woman in her twenties or thirties with type 1 diabetes.

The table lists this clone with a few counts. This chain links TRBV28 with TRBJ1-1, with D perhaps TRBD1 (5 bases). The CDR3 totals 13 residues. Germline V lookup: CDR1 MDHEN, CDR2 SYDVKM. V gave up 11 bases and J gave up 2 bases, with 15 bases separating them. The CDR3 here is CACGTAVNTEAFF. Here the CDR3 DNA reads TGTGCCTGCGGGACGGCTGTTAACACTGAAGCTTTCTTT. The full variable domain, rest sourced from reference TRBV28 and TRBJ1-1, is DVKVTQSSRYLVKRTGEKVFLECVQDMDHENMFWYRQDPGLGLRLIYFSYDVKMKEKGDIPEGYSVSREKKERFSLILESASTNQTSMYLCACGTAVNTEAFFGQGTRLTVV.

The CDR3 DNA is TGCGCCAGCAGCCCAGACAGGGGGCGCCTTGGTGGCTACACCTTC. Its translation: CASSPDRGRLGGYTF. V usage is TRBV4-1 and J usage is TRBJ1-2, with 10 bases fitting TRBD1. CDR1 and CDR2 from the germline V gene are MGHRA and YSYEKL. V was clipped by 4 bases and J by 7 bases; unmatched bases: 9. This CDR3 is 15 amino acids long.

The chain couples TRBV7-9 to TRBJ1-5, with D perhaps matching TRBD1 (6 bases). Germline assignment: CDR1 SEHNR and CDR2 FQNEAQ (reference sequence). V was shortened by 2 bases and J by 2 bases, with 16 bases between the two germline ends. The CDR3 extends over 17 amino acids. CDR3 nucleotides: TGTGCCAGCAGCTTATGGAGCGGGACAAGGGGCAATCAGCCCCAGCATTTT. It is translated as CASSLWSGTRGNQPQHF.

This clone was recorded a few times. The V gene is TRBV5-1, the J gene TRBJ2-1; maybe TRBD1 (5 bases). In germline, CDR1 is SGHRS, CDR2 YFSETQ. CDR3 length: 12 residues. The V end lost 0 bases, the J end lost 8 bases, and 6 bases lay between the germline ends. The CDR3 is CASSLEGYEQFF. CDR3 in DNA: TGCGCCAGCAGCTTGGAGGGGTATGAGCAGTTCTTC.

The V and J genes are TRBV7-2 and TRBJ2-1; 9 nucleotides line up with TRBD2. Germline values: CDR1 SGHTA, CDR2 FQGNSA. V trimming: 3 bases; J trimming: 16 bases; junction bases outside the gene matches: 4. The CDR3 covers 11 residues. In DNA, the CDR3 is TGTGCCAGCAGCTTCGGACTAGCGTACTTCTTC. Translated, it gives CASSFGLAYFF.

This clone was detected only a few times. The chain joins TRBV18 to TRBJ2-7, with 7 bases aligning to TRBD1. CDR3 length equals 16 residues. Germline V CDR1 and CDR2: KGHSH, LQKENI. Trimming at V came to 3 bases and at J to 0 bases, leaving 8 bases not matched to a gene. Here the CDR3 DNA reads TGTGCCAGCTCACCGAGGGGGACAGAAGCCTCCTACGAGCAGTACTTC. This codes for CASSPRGTEASYEQYF.

The rearrangement joins TRBV18 to TRBJ1-1, with TRBD1 matching over 12 bases. The junction had 8 bases not matched to a gene; V was cut back by 5 bases and J by 4 bases. The CDR3 length is 16 residues. The germline gives CDR1 KGHSH, CDR2 LQKENI. The CDR3 protein is CASSSGTGGLGTEAFF. DNA for the CDR3: TGTGCCAGCTCATCCGGGACAGGGGGCTTGGGCACTGAAGCTTTCTTT.

The rearrangement uses TRBV30 and TRBJ1-3, with D possibly being TRBD1 (6 bases). The germline V and J ends were trimmed by 4 bases and 4 bases, with 11 bases remaining between them. CDR3 length: 13 amino acids. Germline V CDR1 and CDR2: GTSNPN, SVGIG (reference sequence). The CDR3 spells CAWNPGVGNTIYF. Here the CDR3 DNA reads TGTGCCTGGAATCCAGGGGTGGGAAACACCATATATTTT.

J is TRBJ2-7 and V is TRBV29-1; 8 bases match TRBD2. Germline CDR1 reads SQVTM; CDR2 reads ANQGSEA. The CDR3 runs 12 residues. V trimming: 3 bases; J trimming: 6 bases; junction bases outside the gene matches: 4. The DNA of the CDR3 is TGCAGCGTTGAGTTTACTAGCGGCGAGCAGTACTTC. Translation gives CSVEFTSGEQYF.

The rearrangement links TRBV10-3 to TRBJ2-7; 8 nucleotides agree with TRBD1. The germline CDR1 and CDR2 sequences are ENHRY and SYGVKD. The CDR3 is made up of 14 amino acids. V was pared by 10 bases and J by 1 base, with 9 bases of the junction left unmatched. CDR3: CATSFGQGSYEQYF. CDR3 nucleotides: TGTGCCACTAGTTTTGGACAGGGATCCTACGAGCAGTACTTC.

V usage is TRBV29-1 and J usage is TRBJ2-3, with 9 bases lining up with TRBD1. Germline CDR1 reads SQVTM; CDR2 reads ANQGSEA. The CDR3 consists of 14 residues. Germline trimming cut 7 bases from V and 0 bases from J; bases unmatched to any gene: 5. This chain's CDR3 is CSEAGTGSTDTQYF. The CDR3 region has the DNA TGCAGCGAGGCGGGGACAGGGAGCACAGATACGCAGTATTTT.